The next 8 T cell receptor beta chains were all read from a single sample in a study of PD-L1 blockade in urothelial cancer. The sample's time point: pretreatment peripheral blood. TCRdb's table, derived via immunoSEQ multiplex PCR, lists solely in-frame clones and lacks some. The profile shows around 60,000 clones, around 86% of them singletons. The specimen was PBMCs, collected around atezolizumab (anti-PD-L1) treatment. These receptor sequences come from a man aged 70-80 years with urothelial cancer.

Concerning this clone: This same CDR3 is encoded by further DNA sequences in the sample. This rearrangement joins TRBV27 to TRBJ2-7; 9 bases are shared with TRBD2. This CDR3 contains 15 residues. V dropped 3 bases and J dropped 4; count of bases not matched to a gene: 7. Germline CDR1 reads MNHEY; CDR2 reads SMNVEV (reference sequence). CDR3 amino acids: CASSFRLAGRYEQYF. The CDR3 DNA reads TGTGCCAGCAGTTTTCGTCTAGCGGGAAGGTACGAGCAGTACTTC.

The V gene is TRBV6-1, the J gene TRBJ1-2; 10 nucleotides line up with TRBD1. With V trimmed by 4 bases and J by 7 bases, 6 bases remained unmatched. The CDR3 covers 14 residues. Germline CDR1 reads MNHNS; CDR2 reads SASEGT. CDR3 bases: TGTGCCAGCAGTGTAGGGACAGGGGCGAGTGGCTACACCTTC. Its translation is CASSVGTGASGYTF.

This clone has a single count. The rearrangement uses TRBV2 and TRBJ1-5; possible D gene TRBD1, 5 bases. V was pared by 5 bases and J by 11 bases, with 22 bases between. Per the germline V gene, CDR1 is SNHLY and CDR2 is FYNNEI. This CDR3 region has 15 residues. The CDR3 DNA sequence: TGTGCCAGCAGTAGCGGGACCGCGCAAGGTTTGACCCAGCATTTT. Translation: CASSSGTAQGLTQHF.

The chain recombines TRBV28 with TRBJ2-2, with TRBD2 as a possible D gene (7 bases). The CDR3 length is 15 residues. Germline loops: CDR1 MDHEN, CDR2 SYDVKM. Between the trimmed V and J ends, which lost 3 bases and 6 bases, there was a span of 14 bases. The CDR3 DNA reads TGTGCCAGCAGTTTTTCGGGGGGCGCCCCCGGGGAGCTGTTTTTT. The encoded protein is CASSFSGGAPGELFF.

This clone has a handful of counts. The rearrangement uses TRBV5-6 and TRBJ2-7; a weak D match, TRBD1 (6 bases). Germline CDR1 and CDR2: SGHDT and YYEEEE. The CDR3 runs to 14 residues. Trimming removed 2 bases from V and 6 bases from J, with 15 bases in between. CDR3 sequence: CASSLADTGFEQYF. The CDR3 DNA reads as TGTGCCAGCAGCTTAGCAGATACAGGGTTCGAGCAGTACTTC.

The CDR3 here is CASSVVAGTDTQYF. DNA for the CDR3: TGTGCCAGCTCAGTGGTAGCGGGCACAGATACGCAGTATTTT. This sequence joins TRBV6-1 and TRBJ2-3; TRBD2 might be the D (6 bases). V was shortened by 8 bases and J by 1 base, with 13 bases between the two germline ends. The CDR3 is made up of 14 amino acids. Germline lookup yields CDR1 MNHNS and CDR2 SASEGT.

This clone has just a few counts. CDR3 in amino acids: CASSPRGQDYEQYF. The CDR3 DNA sequence: TGTGCCAGCTCACCACGTGGGCAGGACTACGAGCAGTACTTC. The V and J genes are TRBV18 and TRBJ2-7; unclear D gene. The CDR3 consists of 14 residues. Trimming removed 1 base at V and 3 bases at J, with 10 bases between. CDR1 and CDR2 (germline): KGHSH, LQKENI.

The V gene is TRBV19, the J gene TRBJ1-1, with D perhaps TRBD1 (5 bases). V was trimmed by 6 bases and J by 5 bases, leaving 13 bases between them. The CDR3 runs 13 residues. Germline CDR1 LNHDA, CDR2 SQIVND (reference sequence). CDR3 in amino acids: CASRLGLVTEAFF. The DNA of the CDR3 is TGTGCCAGTAGGTTGGGACTTGTGACTGAAGCTTTCTTT.